This TCR beta chain was identified during a study of OX40 agonist ivuxolimab in advanced cancers. The ends lost 5 bases at V and 3 bases at J; junction bases unmatched: 5. Germline V gives CDR1 MDHEN, CDR2 SYDVKM. This CDR3 spans 14 amino acids. As to this clone: The antigen is not known.

Study-level points and caveats: Relative to CD4+ cells, CD8+ T cells on average had more expanded clones. Some of the lowest clonal expansion was seen in partial responders at 0.1-3.0 mg/kg.

Data came from immunoSEQ multiplex PCR; TCRdb stores just in-frame clones and leaves some out. This sample yields about 45,000 clones, of which 88% are seen a single time; roughly 13% belongs to the top ten. The chain links TRBV28 to TRBJ2-7, with 9 nucleotides matching TRBD2. Sequenced material: CD4+ or CD8+ T cells sorted from blood, taken in a trial of the OX40 agonist ivuxolimab. This TCR derives from an adult with an advanced solid tumor such as melanoma, head and neck, liver or kidney cancer. Written as DNA, the CDR3 is TGTGCCAGCAGTCTCCTAGCGGGAAACTACGAGCAGTACTTC. This translates into CASSLLAGNYEQYF.